Listed below are T cell receptor beta chains from one sample, sequenced in a study of post-analysis software for immune sequencing data. Each CDR3 protein gets one entry after TCRdb re-called the PCR reads with MiXCR. The sample records more than 450,000 distinct CDR3 sequences, 40% to 50% being singletons. Sequencing was carried out using blood. The receptors here all came from a girl under 18 with multiple sclerosis. The CDR3 runs from the conserved cysteine through the conserved F or W. Each record gives: J gene, V gene, clone size, D gene, CDR3 protein, CDR3 DNA. A D gene is named only where the DNA matches it firmly. The size field is filled for only some rows; it gives once, few, many or a size class.

>TRBJ2-7|TRBV6-8|few|TRBD1
CASSDPGQGAWEQYF
TGTGCCAGCAGTGACCCGGGACAGGGGGCGTGGGAGCAGTACTTC
>TRBJ1-2|TRBV29-1|.|.
CSVIPRDKDPPNYGYTF
TGCAGCGTCATCCCCCGGGACAAGGACCCGCCTAACTATGGCTACACCTTC
>TRBJ1-2|TRBV12-3/TRBV12-4|few|TRBD1
CASSRGQGANYGYTF
TGTGCCAGCAGCCGAGGACAGGGGGCGAACTATGGCTACACCTTC
>TRBJ2-1|TRBV5-1|few|.
CASSLEAVGQFF
TGCGCCAGCAGCTTGGAGGCGGTTGGGCAGTTCTTC
>TRBJ2-7|TRBV3-1|many|.
CASSPRTSYEQYF
TGTGCCAGCAGCCCCCGGACCTCCTACGAGCAGTACTTC
>TRBJ2-1|TRBV4-1|.|TRBD2
CASSQDHIAGRSYNEQFF
TGCGCCAGCAGCCAAGACCATATAGCGGGTCGCTCCTACAATGAGCAGTTCTTC
>TRBJ2-7|TRBV12-3/TRBV12-4|many|.
CASSLRLAYEQYF
TGCGCCAGCAGCTTGCGACTAGCCTACGAGCAGTACTTC
>TRBJ2-1|TRBV10-3|.|.
CAISDPGSLPANEQFF
TGTGCCATCAGTGACCCCGGGAGTCTGCCGGCCAATGAGCAGTTCTTC
>TRBJ1-5|TRBV5-1|once|.
CASSPGQLNGPQHF
TGCGCCAGCAGCCCTGGACAGCTGAATGGACCCCAGCATTTT
>TRBJ2-7|TRBV20-1|few|.
CSARGSSAYEQYF
TGCAGTGCTAGAGGGTCCTCAGCCTACGAGCAGTACTTC
>TRBJ2-7|TRBV7-9|.|.
CASRSGFSYEQYF
TGTGCCAGCAGGTCCGGGTTCTCCTACGAGCAGTACTTC
>TRBJ1-4|TRBV4-2|few|TRBD1
CASSQTGGTNEKLFF
TGTGCCAGCAGCCAGACAGGGGGAACTAATGAAAAACTGTTTTTT
>TRBJ2-7|TRBV2|few|.
CASSAREQYF
TGTGCCAGCAGTGCAAGGGAGCAGTACTTC
>TRBJ1-1|TRBV29-1|.|.
CSVGGGDTEAFF
TGCAGCGTAGGGGGGGGGGACACTGAAGCTTTCTTT
>TRBJ2-7|TRBV6-5|.|.
CASTLGYEQYF
TGTGCCAGCACCCTGGGGTACGAGCAGTACTTC
>TRBJ2-5|TRBV7-2|.|.
CASSLRRPETQYF
TGTGCCAGCAGCTTGAGGCGCCCCGAGACCCAGTACTTC
>TRBJ2-1|TRBV15|once|TRBD2
CATSRGTSGASSSYNEQFF
TGTGCCACCAGCCGGGGAACTAGCGGAGCTTCGAGCTCCTACAATGAGCAGTTCTTC
>TRBJ2-7|TRBV7-8|.|TRBD2
CASSRPGLANEQYF
TGCGCCAGCAGCCGGCCGGGACTAGCCAACGAGCAGTACTTC
>TRBJ2-5|TRBV6-6|few|.
CASSYLGSGETQYF
TGTGCCAGCAGTTATCTCGGCTCCGGGGAGACCCAGTACTTC
>TRBJ1-2|TRBV29-1|.|.
CSVLPSNYGYTF
TGCAGCGTTCTCCCCTCCAACTATGGCTACACCTTC
>TRBJ1-2|TRBV6-1|.|.
CASSEARGGYGYTF
TGTGCCAGCAGTGAAGCCCGTGGGGGATATGGCTACACCTTC
>TRBJ1-2|TRBV12-3/TRBV12-4|few|.
CASSSGRNLYGYTF
TGTGCCAGCAGCTCAGGACGGAACCTTTATGGCTACACCTTC